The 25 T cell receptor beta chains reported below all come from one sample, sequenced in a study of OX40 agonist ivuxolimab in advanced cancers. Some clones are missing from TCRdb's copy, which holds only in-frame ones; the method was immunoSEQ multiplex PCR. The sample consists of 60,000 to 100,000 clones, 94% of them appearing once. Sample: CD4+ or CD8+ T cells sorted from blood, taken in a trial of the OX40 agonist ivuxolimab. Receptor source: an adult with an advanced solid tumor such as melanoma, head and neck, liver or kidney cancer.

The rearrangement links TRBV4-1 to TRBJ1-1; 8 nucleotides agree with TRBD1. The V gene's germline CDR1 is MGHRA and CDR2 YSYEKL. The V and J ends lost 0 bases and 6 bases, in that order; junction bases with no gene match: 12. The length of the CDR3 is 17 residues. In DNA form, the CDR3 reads TGCGCCAGCAGCCAAGATCTAACGACAGGGGCGGGCGCTGAAGCTTTCTTT. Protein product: CASSQDLTTGAGAEAFF.

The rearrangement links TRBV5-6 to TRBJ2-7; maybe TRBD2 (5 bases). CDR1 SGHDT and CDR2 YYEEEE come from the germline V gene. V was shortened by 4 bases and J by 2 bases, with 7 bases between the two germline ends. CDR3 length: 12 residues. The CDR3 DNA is TGTGCCAGCAGCCCTAGCCCCTACGAGCAGTACTTC. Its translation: CASSPSPYEQYF.

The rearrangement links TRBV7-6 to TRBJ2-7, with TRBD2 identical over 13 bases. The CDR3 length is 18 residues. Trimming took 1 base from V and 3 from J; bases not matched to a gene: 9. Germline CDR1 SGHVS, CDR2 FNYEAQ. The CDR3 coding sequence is TGTGCCAGCAGCTTAGGGACTAGCGGGAGAATTGGGGTCTACGAGCAGTACTTC. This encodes CASSLGTSGRIGVYEQYF.

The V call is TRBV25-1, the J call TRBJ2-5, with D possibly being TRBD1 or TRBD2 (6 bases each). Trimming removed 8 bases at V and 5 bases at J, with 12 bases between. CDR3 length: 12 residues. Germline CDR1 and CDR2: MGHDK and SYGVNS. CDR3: CASSGGEETQYF. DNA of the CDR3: TGTGCCAGCTCCGGGGGCGAGGAGACCCAGTACTTC.

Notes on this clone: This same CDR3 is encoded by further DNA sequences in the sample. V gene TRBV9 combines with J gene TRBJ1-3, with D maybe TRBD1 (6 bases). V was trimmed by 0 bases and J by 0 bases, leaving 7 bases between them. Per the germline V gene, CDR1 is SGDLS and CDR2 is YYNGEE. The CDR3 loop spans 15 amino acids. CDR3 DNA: TGTGCCAGCAGCGTAGGAGGGGGCTCTGGAAACACCATATATTTT. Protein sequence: CASSVGGGSGNTIYF.

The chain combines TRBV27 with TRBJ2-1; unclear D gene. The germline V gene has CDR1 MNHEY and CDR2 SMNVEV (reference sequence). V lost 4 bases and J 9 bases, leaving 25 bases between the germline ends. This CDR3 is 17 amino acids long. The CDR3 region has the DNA TGTGCCAGCAGTTCCCTGGTGGGCTGGGATTCTGGCGGTGAGCAGTTCTTC. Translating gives CASSSLVGWDSGGEQFF.

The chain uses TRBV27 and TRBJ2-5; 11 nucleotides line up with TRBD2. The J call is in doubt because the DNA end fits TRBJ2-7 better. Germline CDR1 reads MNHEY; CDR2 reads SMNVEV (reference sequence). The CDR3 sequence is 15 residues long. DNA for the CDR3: TGTGCCAGCAGCCTTACTAGCGGGAGTTCGTACGAGCAGTACTTC. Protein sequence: CASSLTSGSSYEQYF.

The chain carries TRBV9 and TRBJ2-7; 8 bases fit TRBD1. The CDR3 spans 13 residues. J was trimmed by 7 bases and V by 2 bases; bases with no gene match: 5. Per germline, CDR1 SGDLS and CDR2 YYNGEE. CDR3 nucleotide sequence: TGTGCCAGCAGCGTCAGGGGGCTAGAAGAGCAGTACTTC. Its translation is CASSVRGLEEQYF.

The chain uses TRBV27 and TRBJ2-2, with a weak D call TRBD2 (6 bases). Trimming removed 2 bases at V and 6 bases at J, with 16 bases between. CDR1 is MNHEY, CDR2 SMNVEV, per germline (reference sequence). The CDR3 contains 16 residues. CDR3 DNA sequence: TGTGCCAGCAGTTTACGGGGAACTAGCTCCCCCGGGGAGCTGTTTTTT. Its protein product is CASSLRGTSSPGELFF.

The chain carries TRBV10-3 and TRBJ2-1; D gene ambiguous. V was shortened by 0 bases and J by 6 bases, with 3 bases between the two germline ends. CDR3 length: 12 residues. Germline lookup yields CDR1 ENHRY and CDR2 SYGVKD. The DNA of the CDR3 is TGTGCCATCAGTGAGTCCCCCAATGAGCAGTTCTTC. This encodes CAISESPNEQFF.

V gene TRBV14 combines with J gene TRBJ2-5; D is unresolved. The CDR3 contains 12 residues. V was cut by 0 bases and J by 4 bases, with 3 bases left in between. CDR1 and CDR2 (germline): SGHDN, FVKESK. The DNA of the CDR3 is TGTGCCAGCAGCCAAGACACAGAGACCCAGTACTTC. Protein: CASSQDTETQYF.

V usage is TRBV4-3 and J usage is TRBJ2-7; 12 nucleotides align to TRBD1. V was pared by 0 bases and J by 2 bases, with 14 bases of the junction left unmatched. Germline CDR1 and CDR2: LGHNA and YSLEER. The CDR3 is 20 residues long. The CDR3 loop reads CASSQELWDRGHRGAYEQYF. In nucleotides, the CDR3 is TGCGCCAGCAGCCAAGAATTATGGGACAGGGGGCATAGAGGAGCCTACGAGCAGTACTTC.

The CDR3 loop reads CASSSPGRPTYEQYF. In DNA form, the CDR3 reads TGTGCCAGCAGCTCCCCGGGACGACCGACCTACGAGCAGTACTTC. The chain has TRBV11-2 and TRBJ2-7, with D perhaps TRBD1 or TRBD2 (5 bases each). CDR3 length: 15 residues. Germline CDR1 reads SGHAT; CDR2 reads FQNNGV. V was pared by 4 bases and J by 2 bases, with 15 bases between.

The CDR3 DNA sequence: TGTGCCAGCAGCTTGCGGGAGGCATCCTACGAGCAGTACTTC. Translating gives CASSLREASYEQYF. The V and J genes are TRBV7-2 and TRBJ2-7; 8 nucleotides line up with TRBD2. Germline V lookup: CDR1 SGHTA, CDR2 FQGNSA. Trimming cost V 3 bases and J 1 base; bases outside gene matches: 2. CDR3 length: 14 amino acids.

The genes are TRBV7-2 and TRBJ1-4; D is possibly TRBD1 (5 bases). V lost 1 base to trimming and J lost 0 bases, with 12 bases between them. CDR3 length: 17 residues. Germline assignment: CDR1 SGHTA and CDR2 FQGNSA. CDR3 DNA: TGTGCCAGCAGCTTAGGAGGGACGGCAGCAACTAATGAAAAACTGTTTTTT. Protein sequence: CASSLGGTAATNEKLFF.

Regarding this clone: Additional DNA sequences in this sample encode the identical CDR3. Here the CDR3 DNA reads TGTGCCAGCAGCGTGGCCGGGGAGCTGTTTTTT. Translating it yields CASSVAGELFF. The rearrangement joins TRBV9 to TRBJ2-2; D not certain. Germline lookup yields CDR1 SGDLS and CDR2 YYNGEE. Trimming pared 2 bases from V and 6 bases from J, leaving 2 bases between. The CDR3 runs 11 residues.

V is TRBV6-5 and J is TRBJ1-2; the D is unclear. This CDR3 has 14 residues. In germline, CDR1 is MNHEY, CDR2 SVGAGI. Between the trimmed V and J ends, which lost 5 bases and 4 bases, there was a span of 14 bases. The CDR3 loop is CASSPSGPIYGYTF. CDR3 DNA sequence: TGTGCCAGCAGTCCTTCCGGGCCTATCTATGGCTACACCTTC.

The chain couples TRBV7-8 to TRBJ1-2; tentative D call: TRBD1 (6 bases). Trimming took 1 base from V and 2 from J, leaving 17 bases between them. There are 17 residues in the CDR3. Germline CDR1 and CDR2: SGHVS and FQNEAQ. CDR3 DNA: TGTGCCAGCAGCTTAGAAGGGGGAACAGGGACCAACTATGGCTACACCTTC. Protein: CASSLEGGTGTNYGYTF.

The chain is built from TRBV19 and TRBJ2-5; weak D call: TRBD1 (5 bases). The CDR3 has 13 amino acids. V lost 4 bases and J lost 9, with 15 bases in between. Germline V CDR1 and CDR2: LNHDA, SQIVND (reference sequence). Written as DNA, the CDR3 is TGTGCCAGTAGTAGGACGGACCCCAGGGCCCAGTACTTC. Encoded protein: CASSRTDPRAQYF.

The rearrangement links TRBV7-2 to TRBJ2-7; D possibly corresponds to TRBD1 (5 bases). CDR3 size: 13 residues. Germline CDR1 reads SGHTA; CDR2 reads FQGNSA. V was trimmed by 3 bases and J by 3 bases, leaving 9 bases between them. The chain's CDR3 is CASSLWQGYEQYF. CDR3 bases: TGTGCCAGCAGCTTGTGGCAGGGCTACGAGCAGTACTTC.

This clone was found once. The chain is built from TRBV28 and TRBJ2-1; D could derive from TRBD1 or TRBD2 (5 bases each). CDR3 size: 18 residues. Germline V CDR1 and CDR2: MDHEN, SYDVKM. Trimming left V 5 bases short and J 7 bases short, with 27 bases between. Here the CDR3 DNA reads TGTGCCAGCAGTGTGAGCGGTCCGAGGGACGGTTTTCGTAATGAGCAGTTCTTC. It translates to CASSVSGPRDGFRNEQFF.

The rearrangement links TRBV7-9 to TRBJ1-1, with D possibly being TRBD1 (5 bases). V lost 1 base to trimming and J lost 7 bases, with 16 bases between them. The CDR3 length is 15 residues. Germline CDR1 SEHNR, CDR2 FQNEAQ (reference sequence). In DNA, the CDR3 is TGTGCCAGCAGCTTAGTAGGGCAGGGAAGTTATGAAGCTTTCTTT. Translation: CASSLVGQGSYEAFF.

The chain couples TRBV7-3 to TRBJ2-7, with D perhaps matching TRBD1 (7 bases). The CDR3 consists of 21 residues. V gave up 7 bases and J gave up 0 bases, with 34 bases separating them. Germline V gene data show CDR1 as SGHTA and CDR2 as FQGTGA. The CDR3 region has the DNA TGTGCCAGCACCCCCGAGGGGGGAGGACAGGTCCTTTTTGGCACCTCCTACGAGCAGTACTTC. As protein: CASTPEGGGQVLFGTSYEQYF.

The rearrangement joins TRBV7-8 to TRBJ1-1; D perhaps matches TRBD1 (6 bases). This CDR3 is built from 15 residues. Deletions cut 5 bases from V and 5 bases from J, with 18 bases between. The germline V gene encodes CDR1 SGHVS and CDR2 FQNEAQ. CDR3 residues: CASSLGRGARTEAFF. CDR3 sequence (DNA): TGTGCCAGCAGCCTAGGTCGGGGGGCGCGGACTGAAGCTTTCTTT. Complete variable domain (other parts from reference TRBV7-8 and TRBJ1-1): GAGVSQSPRYKVAKRGQDVALRCDPISGHVSLFWYQQALGQGPEFLTYFQNEAQLDKSGLPSDRFFAERPEGSVSTLKIQRTQQEDSAVYLCASSLGRGARTEAFFGQGTRLTVV.

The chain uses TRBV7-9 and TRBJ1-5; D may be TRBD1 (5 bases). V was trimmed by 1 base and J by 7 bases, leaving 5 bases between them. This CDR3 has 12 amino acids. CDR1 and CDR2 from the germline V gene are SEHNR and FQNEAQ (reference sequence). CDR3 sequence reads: CASSLGGQPQHF. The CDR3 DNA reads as TGTGCCAGCAGCTTAGGGGGGCAGCCCCAGCATTTT. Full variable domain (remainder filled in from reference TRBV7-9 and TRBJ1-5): DTGVSQNPRHKITKRGQNVTFRCDPISEHNRLYWYRQTLGQGPEFLTYFQNEAQLEKSRLLSDRFSAERPKGSFSTLEIQRTEQGDSAMYLCASSLGGQPQHFGDGTRLSIL.